Shown below are 20 T cell receptor beta chains from a single sample sequenced in a study of T cells in Graves' hyperthyroidism and ophthalmopathy. TCR beta CDR3 region amplification was performed from RNA transcripts. The HTBI primer set drove a first-round RT-PCR of the TCR CDR3. Each CDR3 protein is one row after TCRdb ran MiXCR on the multiplex PCR reads. The profile shows approximately 410,000 distinct CDR3 sequences, roughly 15% of them singletons. Material: blood. Source of these receptors: a man aged 18 to 29 with Graves' ophthalmopathy.

This clonotype was observed many times. The chain employs TRBV7-9 and TRBJ2-3; 7 nucleotides agree with TRBD2. From germline, CDR1 is SEHNR and CDR2 FQNEAQ (reference sequence). This CDR3 is built from 17 residues. V shed 4 bases, J shed 3 bases, and the junction held 13 bases outside the gene matches. The CDR3: CASSSPTVGGWTDTQYF. The CDR3 DNA reads TGTGCCAGCAGCTCACCAACCGTGGGAGGGTGGACAGATACGCAGTATTTT.

The V gene is TRBV29-1, the J gene TRBJ2-5, with 8 positions matching TRBD2. Germline CDR1 is SQVTM and CDR2 is ANQGSEA. The length of the CDR3 is 12 residues. Trimming took 0 bases from V and 9 from J; bases not matched to a gene: 3. CDR3 loop: CSVEDHGRAQYF. The CDR3 DNA sequence: TGCAGCGTTGAAGATCACGGGAGGGCCCAGTACTTC.

The sample holds a few counts of this clonotype. The chain links TRBV4-1 to TRBJ2-3, with a possible D match to TRBD1 (5 bases). The ends were cut back, 1 base at V and 0 bases at J, with 8 bases in the middle. CDR3 length: 15 residues. Germline V CDR1 and CDR2: MGHRA, YSYEKL. In nucleotides, the CDR3 is TGCGCCAGCAGCCAAGGGGGCAGGAGCACAGATACGCAGTATTTT. It specifies CASSQGGRSTDTQYF.

The rearrangement joins TRBV28 to TRBJ2-2; 10 positions match TRBD2. The germline V gene has CDR1 MDHEN and CDR2 SYDVKM. The CDR3 loop spans 15 amino acids. Trimming at V came to 6 bases and at J to 6 bases, leaving 7 bases not matched to a gene. CDR3 region: CASRGSGGAAGELFF. The CDR3 region has the DNA TGTGCCAGCAGGGGGAGCGGGGGGGCCGCCGGGGAGCTGTTTTTT.

This clonotype was recorded many times. V usage is TRBV7-9 and J usage is TRBJ1-2; no clear D. The CDR3 runs to 13 residues. Per germline, CDR1 SEHNR and CDR2 FQNEAQ (reference sequence). Between the trimmed V and J ends, which lost 1 base and 4 bases, there was a span of 7 bases. This CDR3 reads CASSLGEIYGYTF. The CDR3 DNA follows: TGTGCCAGCAGCTTAGGAGAAATCTATGGCTACACCTTC.

This clonotype was counted at least ten times. CDR3 nucleotide sequence: TGTGCCAGCAGCCCTAGGGGGATTTGGTATGGCTACACCTTC. It translates to CASSPRGIWYGYTF. This chain joins TRBV7-2 and TRBJ1-2, with D maybe TRBD1 (6 bases). Per the germline V gene, CDR1 is SGHTA and CDR2 is FQGNSA. Trimming removed 5 bases at V and 5 bases at J, with 15 bases between. This CDR3 has 14 amino acids.

At least ten counts were recorded for this clonotype. The V gene is TRBV27, the J gene TRBJ2-1; 8 nucleotides line up with TRBD2. J lost 0 bases, V lost 5 bases, and 12 bases had no gene match. The CDR3 is 18 residues long. Germline lookup yields CDR1 MNHEY and CDR2 SMNVEV (reference sequence). CDR3 bases: TGTGCCAGCAGTCACCGGCGAGGTAGCGGGGCCTCCTACAATGAGCAGTTCTTC. Translated, it gives CASSHRRGSGASYNEQFF.

This chain links TRBV6-1 with TRBJ2-7; the D gene is possibly TRBD1 (6 bases). CDR3 length: 14 residues. Germline values: CDR1 MNHNS, CDR2 SASEGT. V lost 8 bases and J lost 2, with 16 bases in between. The chain's CDR3 is CASGQDSPTYEQYF. The CDR3 coding sequence is TGTGCCAGCGGCCAGGACAGTCCGACCTACGAGCAGTACTTC.

This clonotype was counted between two and nine times. The V call is TRBV11-1, the J call TRBJ2-7, with D hard to call. Germline V lookup: CDR1 SGHAT, CDR2 FQDESV (reference sequence). This CDR3 contains 13 residues. V lost 1 base and J lost 0, with 4 bases in between. CDR3 in DNA: TGTGCCAGCAGCTTAGTTAGCTCCTACGAGCAGTACTTC. This sequence encodes CASSLVSSYEQYF.

This clonotype has a count of ten or more. One junction end does not reproduce the germline sequence, and a read error may be involved. DNA for the CDR3: TGTGCCAGCAGTATAGCGGGGGGCTCCTACGAGCAGTACTTC. Translating it yields CASSIAGGSYEQYF. This chain joins TRBV12-3 or TRBV12-4 and TRBJ2-7; 10 nucleotides align to TRBD2. This CDR3 has 14 residues.

This clonotype showed up many times. The rearrangement links TRBV7-8 to TRBJ2-2, with TRBD1 matching 12 bases. From germline, CDR1 is SGHVS and CDR2 FQNEAQ. Trimming at V came to 5 bases and at J to 3 bases, leaving 4 bases not matched to a gene. The CDR3 runs to 16 residues. The CDR3 here is CASSRDRGHYTGELFF. The CDR3, as DNA: TGTGCCAGCAGCCGGGACAGGGGGCATTACACCGGGGAGCTGTTTTTT.

In its sample, this clonotype was seen many times. V and J are TRBV20-1 and TRBJ2-1, with 7 bases lining up with TRBD1. Germline CDR1 reads DFQATT; CDR2 reads SNEGSKA (reference sequence). V shed 4 bases and J 7 bases; nucleotides not matched to a gene: 10. The CDR3 is 14 amino acids. CDR3 loop: CSAIDRAKQNEQFF. The DNA for the CDR3 is TGCAGTGCTATAGACAGGGCTAAACAAAATGAGCAGTTCTTC.

This clonotype was counted at least ten times. The chain uses TRBV29-1 and TRBJ2-3; 9 bases line up with TRBD1. Looked up from germline, CDR1 is SQVTM and CDR2 is ANQGSEA. CDR3 length: 12 amino acids. V lost 8 bases and J lost 6; bases outside the gene matches: 6. The CDR3 region is CSYRTGDDTQYF. CDR3 coding DNA: TGCAGCTATCGGACAGGGGACGATACGCAGTATTTT.

This clonotype was counted ten times or more. The chain recombines TRBV6-6 with TRBJ1-2; 11 bases line up with TRBD1. The CDR3 is made up of 15 amino acids. Germline values: CDR1 MNHNY, CDR2 SVGAGI (reference sequence). The J segment lost 8 bases and the V segment lost 0 bases, leaving 5 bases of the junction unmatched. This chain's CDR3 is CASSYSGQGERGYTF. DNA of the CDR3: TGTGCCAGCAGTTACTCGGGACAGGGGGAACGAGGCTACACCTTC.

This clonotype occurred many times. The chain couples TRBV5-1 to TRBJ1-1; D not certain. CDR3 length equals 14 residues. CDR1 SGHRS and CDR2 YFSETQ come from the germline V gene. V lost 0 bases to trimming and J lost 1 base, with 7 bases between them. DNA of the CDR3: TGCGCCAGCAGCTTGGGGAGTTGGAACACTGAAGCTTTCTTT. Its protein is CASSLGSWNTEAFF.

This clonotype was counted many times. V is TRBV5-1 and J is TRBJ2-7; D gene unclear. Germline CDR1 SGHRS, CDR2 YFSETQ. Trimming took off 0 bases at V and 6 bases at J, with 16 bases between the two ends. This CDR3 is built from 15 residues. DNA for the CDR3: TGCGCCAGCAGCTTGGCGGCTAGTACAGCCTCCGAGCAGTACTTC. Protein sequence: CASSLAASTASEQYF.

This clonotype was detected many times. This chain uses TRBV11-2 with TRBJ2-3; TRBD1 matches 12 bases. With 4 bases clipped from V and 5 bases from J, the junction kept 10 bases outside the gene matches. The CDR3 is 17 residues long. Germline CDR1 reads SGHAT; CDR2 reads FQNNGV. In DNA form, the CDR3 reads TGTGCCAGCAGCTCCGGGACAGGGGGCCTAAGAGAAGATACGCAGTATTTT. Amino acid sequence: CASSSGTGGLREDTQYF.

The V gene is TRBV6-2 or TRBV6-3, the J gene TRBJ1-2; possible D gene TRBD1, 6 bases. The CDR3 is made up of 15 amino acids. V lost 5 bases and J 3 bases, leaving 16 bases between the germline ends. The germline V gene encodes CDR1 MNHEY and CDR2 SVGEGT. CDR3 DNA: TGTGCCAGCAGTGACCCATCAGGGGCGGACTATGGCTACACCTTC. This sequence encodes CASSDPSGADYGYTF.

This clonotype was detected many times. The chain carries TRBV12-3 or TRBV12-4 and TRBJ2-1, with TRBD2 as a possible D gene (6 bases). The V and J ends lost 5 bases and 8 bases respectively, with 16 bases between them. The CDR3 is 14 amino acids. The CDR3 here is CASSPTVGTHEQFF. The CDR3 DNA reads as TGTGCCAGCAGTCCAACGGTAGGGACTCATGAGCAGTTCTTC.

The table lists this clonotype with many counts. This chain connects TRBV7-3 to TRBJ1-2; weak D call: TRBD1 (5 bases). CDR1 and CDR2 from the germline V gene are SGHTA and FQGTGA. Trimming removed 0 bases from V and 8 bases from J, with 10 bases in between. This CDR3 has 13 residues. The CDR3 here is CASSLTVGGGYTF. The CDR3 nucleotides read TGTGCCAGCAGCTTAACAGTGGGGGGGGGCTACACCTTC.